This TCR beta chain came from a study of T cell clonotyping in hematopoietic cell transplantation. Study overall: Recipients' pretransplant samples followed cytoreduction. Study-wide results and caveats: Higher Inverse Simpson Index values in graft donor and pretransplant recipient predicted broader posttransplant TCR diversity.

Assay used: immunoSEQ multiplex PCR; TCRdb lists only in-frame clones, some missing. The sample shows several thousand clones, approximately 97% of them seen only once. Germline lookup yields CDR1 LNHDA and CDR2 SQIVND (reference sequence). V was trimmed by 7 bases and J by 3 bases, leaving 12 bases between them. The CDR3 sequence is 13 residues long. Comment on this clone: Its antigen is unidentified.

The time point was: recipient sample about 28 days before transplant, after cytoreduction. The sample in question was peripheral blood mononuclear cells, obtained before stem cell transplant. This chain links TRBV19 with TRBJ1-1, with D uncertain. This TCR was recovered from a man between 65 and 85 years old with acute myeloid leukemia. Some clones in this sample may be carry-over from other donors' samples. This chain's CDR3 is CASTHGRHTEAFF. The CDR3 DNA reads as TGTGCCAGTACCCATGGACGCCACACTGAAGCTTTCTTT. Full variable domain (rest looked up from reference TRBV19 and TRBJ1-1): DGGITQSPKYLFRKEGQNVTLSCEQNLNHDAMYWYRQDPGQGLRLIYYSQIVNDFQKGDIAEGYSVSREKKESFPLTVTSAQKNPTAFYLCASTHGRHTEAFFGQGTRLTVV.